The 2 T cell receptor beta chains given below trace back to one sample, sequenced in a study of OX40 agonist ivuxolimab in advanced cancers. Profiling relied on immunoSEQ multiplex PCR, and the TCRdb table lists in-frame clones only, not all of them. Among around 48,000 clones listed, roughly 84% were seen once. The material sequenced was CD4+ or CD8+ T cells sorted from blood, taken in a trial of the OX40 agonist ivuxolimab. Every receptor here comes from an adult with an advanced solid tumor such as melanoma, head and neck, liver or kidney cancer.

J is TRBJ2-5 and V is TRBV29-1, with TRBD2 matching 9 bases. Germline CDR1 is SQVTM and CDR2 is ANQGSEA. The length of the CDR3 is 12 residues. V gave up 7 bases and J gave up 5 bases; unmatched junction bases: 5. DNA for the CDR3: TGCAGCGCCGGGGCGGGAGGGGAGACCCAGTACTTC. Its translation: CSAGAGGETQYF.

In its sample, this clone was seen once. V usage is TRBV14 and J usage is TRBJ2-7, with D hard to call. Germline-derived CDR1 and CDR2 are SGHDN and FVKESK. The CDR3 is made up of 14 amino acids. Trimming took 1 base from V and 2 from J, leaving 9 bases between them. The CDR3 loop reads CASSQGTVTYEQYF. CDR3 coding DNA: TGTGCCAGCAGCCAAGGAACGGTAACCTACGAGCAGTACTTC.